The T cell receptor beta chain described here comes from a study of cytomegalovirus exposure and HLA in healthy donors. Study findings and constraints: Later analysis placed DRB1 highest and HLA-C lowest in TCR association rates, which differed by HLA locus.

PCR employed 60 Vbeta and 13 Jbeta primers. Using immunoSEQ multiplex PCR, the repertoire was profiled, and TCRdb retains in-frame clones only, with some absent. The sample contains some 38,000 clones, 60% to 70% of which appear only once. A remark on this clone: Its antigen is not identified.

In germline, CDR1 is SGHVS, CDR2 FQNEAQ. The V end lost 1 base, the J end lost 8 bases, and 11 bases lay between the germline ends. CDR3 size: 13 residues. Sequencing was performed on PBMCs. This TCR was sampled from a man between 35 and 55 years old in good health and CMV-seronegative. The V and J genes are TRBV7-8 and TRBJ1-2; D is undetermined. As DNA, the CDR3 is TGTGCCAGCAGCTTAGGGCATCAGCGGGGCTACACCTTC. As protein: CASSLGHQRGYTF.